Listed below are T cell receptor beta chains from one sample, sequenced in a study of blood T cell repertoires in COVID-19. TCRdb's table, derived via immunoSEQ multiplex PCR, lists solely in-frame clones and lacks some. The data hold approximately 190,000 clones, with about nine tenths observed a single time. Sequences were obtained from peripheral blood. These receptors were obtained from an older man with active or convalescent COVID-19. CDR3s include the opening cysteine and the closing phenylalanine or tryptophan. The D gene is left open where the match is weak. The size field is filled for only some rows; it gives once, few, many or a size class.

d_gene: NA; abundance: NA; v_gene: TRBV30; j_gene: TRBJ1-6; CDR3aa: CAWSVAGESPLHF; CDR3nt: TGTGCCTGGAGTGTAGCCGGGGAGTCACCCCTCCACTTT
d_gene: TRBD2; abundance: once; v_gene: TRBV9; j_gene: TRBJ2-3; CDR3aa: CASSDRTSASSTDTQYF; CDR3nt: TGTGCCAGCAGCGATAGGACTAGCGCCTCTAGCACAGATACGCAGTATTTT
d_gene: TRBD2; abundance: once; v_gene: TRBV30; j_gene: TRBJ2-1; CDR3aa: CAWSQLSGSSYNEQFF; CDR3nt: TGTGCCTGGAGCCAACTTAGCGGGAGCTCCTACAATGAGCAGTTCTTC
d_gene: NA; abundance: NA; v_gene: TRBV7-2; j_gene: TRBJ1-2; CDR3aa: CASSPSGGAGGYTF; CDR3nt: TGTGCCAGCAGCCCTAGCGGGGGGGCTGGGGGCTACACCTTC
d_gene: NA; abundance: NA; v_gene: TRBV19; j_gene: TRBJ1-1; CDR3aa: CASSIEGSVRNEAFF; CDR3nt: TGTGCCAGTAGTATAGAGGGCTCGGTACGTAATGAAGCTTTCTTT
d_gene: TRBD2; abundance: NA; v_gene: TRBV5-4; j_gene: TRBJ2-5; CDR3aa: CASSYGLAGGETQYF; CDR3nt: TGTGCCAGCAGCTATGGACTAGCGGGCGGCGAGACCCAGTACTTC
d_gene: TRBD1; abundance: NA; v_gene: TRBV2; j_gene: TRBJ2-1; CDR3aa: CASTQGQGPYNEQFF; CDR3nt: TGTGCCAGCACCCAGGGACAGGGACCATACAATGAGCAGTTCTTC
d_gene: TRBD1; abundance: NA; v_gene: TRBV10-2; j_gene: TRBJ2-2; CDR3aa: CASRLPGTGGTGELFF; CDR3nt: TGCGCCAGCAGGCTTCCCGGGACAGGGGGTACCGGGGAGCTGTTTTTT
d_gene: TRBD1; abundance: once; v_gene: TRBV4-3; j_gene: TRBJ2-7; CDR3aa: CASSQYLRDGTGGDEQYF; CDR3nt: TGCGCCAGCAGCCAATACCTTCGGGATGGGACAGGGGGGGACGAGCAGTACTTC
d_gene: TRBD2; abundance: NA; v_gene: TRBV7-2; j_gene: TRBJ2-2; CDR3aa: CASSLGLGNTGELFF; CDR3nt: TGTGCCAGCAGCTTGGGACTAGGGAACACCGGGGAGCTGTTTTTT
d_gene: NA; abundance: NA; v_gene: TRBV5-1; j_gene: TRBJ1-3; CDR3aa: CASSFRAGGNTIYF; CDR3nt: TGCGCCAGCAGCTTTAGGGCGGGGGGAAACACCATATATTTT
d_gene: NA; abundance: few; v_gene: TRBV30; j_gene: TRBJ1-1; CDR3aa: CAWSGLPLEAFF; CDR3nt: TGTGCCTGGAGCGGACTCCCGCTTGAAGCTTTCTTT
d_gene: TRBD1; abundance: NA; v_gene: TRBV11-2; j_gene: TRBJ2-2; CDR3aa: CASSFRTGANTGELFF; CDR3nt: TGTGCCAGCAGCTTTCGGACAGGAGCGAACACCGGGGAGCTGTTTTTT
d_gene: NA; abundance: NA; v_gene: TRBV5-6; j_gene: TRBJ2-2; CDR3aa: CASSLRQEVGLFF; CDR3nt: TGTGCCAGCAGCTTGCGACAGGAGGTGGGGCTGTTTTTT
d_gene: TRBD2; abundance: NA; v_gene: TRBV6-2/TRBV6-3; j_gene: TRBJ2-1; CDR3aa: CASSYGLAPQFF; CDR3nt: TGTGCCAGCAGTTACGGACTAGCGCCTCAGTTCTTC
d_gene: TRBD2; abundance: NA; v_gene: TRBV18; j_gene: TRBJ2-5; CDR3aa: CASSPSGAGETQYF; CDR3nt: TGTGCCAGCTCACCAAGCGGGGCCGGAGAGACCCAGTACTTC
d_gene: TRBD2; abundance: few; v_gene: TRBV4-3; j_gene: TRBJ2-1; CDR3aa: CASSQEANSGGHNEQFF; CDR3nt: TGCGCCAGCAGCCAAGAGGCAAATAGCGGGGGACACAATGAGCAGTTCTTC
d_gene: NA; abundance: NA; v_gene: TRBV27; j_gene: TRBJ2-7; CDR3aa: CASSSDRTAYEQYF; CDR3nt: TGTGCCAGCAGTTCGGACCGGACAGCCTACGAGCAGTACTTC
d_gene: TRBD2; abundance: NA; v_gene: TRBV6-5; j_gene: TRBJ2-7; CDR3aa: CASSWTSGSSLGEQYF; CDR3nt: TGTGCCAGCAGTTGGACTAGCGGGAGTAGTCTGGGTGAGCAGTACTTC
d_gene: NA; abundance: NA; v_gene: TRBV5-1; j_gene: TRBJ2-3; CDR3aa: CASRDSQSTQYF; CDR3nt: TGCGCCAGCAGGGACTCCCAGAGTACGCAGTATTTT
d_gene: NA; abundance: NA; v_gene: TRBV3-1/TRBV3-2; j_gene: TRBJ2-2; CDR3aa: CASSEGMPGAAGELFF; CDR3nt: TGTGCCAGCAGCGAAGGGATGCCAGGGGCTGCCGGGGAGCTGTTTTTT
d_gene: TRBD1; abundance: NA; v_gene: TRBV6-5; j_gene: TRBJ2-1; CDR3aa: CASLSGQGVRNEQFF; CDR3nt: TGTGCCAGCTTAAGTGGTCAGGGGGTCAGGAATGAGCAGTTCTTC
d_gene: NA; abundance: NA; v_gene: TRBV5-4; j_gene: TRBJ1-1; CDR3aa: CASSLEGVMNTEAFF; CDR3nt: TGTGCCAGCAGCTTGGAAGGGGTAATGAACACTGAAGCTTTCTTT
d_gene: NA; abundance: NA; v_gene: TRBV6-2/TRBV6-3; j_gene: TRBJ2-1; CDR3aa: CASSYWAAGANGEQFF; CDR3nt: TGTGCCAGCAGTTACTGGGCCGCAGGTGCTAACGGTGAGCAGTTCTTC
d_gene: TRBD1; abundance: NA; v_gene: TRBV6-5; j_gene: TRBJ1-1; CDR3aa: CASSSHDRGGTEAFF; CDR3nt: TGTGCCAGCAGTTCCCACGACAGGGGAGGCACTGAAGCTTTCTTT
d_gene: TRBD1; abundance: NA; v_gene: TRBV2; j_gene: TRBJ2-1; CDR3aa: CASSPGQGRYKFF; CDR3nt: TGTGCCAGCAGTCCGGGACAGGGGCGGTATAAGTTCTTC
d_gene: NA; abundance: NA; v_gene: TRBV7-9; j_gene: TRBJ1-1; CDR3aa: CASSLLGKNTEAFF; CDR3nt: TGTGCCAGCAGCTTATTGGGCAAGAACACTGAAGCTTTCTTT
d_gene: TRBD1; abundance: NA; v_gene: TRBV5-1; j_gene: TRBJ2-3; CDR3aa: CASSFRRGQGARGGDTQYF; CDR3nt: TGCGCCAGCAGCTTCCGACGAGGCCAGGGGGCTCGAGGAGGAGATACGCAGTATTTT
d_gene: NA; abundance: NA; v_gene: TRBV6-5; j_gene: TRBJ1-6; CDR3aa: CASSYSQGGRSPLHF; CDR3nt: TGTGCCAGCAGTTACTCGCAGGGCGGGAGGTCACCCCTCCACTTT